This is a list of T cell receptor beta chains from one sample in a study of identical twins. Using its own MiXCR run on the 5' RACE reads, TCRdb lists one record per CDR3 protein. This sample yields about 690,000 distinct CDR3 sequences, of which approximately 6% are seen a single time; under 2% belongs to the top ten. The sample taken for sequencing was naive T cells sorted from blood. These receptors were taken from a man aged 18 to 29 in good health. CDR3s include the opening cysteine and the closing phenylalanine or tryptophan. The D gene is left open where the match is weak. Clone size is stated in some rows and not others, as once, few, many or a class when expanded.

cdr3_aa	cdr3_nt	v_call	j_call	clone_size	d_call
CASSRYSGSSYEQYF	TGTGCCAGCAGTCGATATAGCGGATCCTCCTACGAGCAGTACTTC	TRBV6-2/TRBV6-3	TRBJ2-7	many	.
CASSFPGEGYEQYF	TGTGCCAGCAGTTTCCCGGGAGAAGGCTACGAGCAGTACTTC	TRBV27	TRBJ2-7	few	.
CASSQDREGVETQYF	TGCGCCAGCAGCCAAGATCGTGAGGGGGTTGAGACCCAGTACTTC	TRBV4-3	TRBJ2-5	once	.
CASSNGLAGVYNEQFF	TGTGCCAGCAGCAATGGACTAGCGGGAGTCTACAATGAGCAGTTCTTC	TRBV7-8	TRBJ2-1	.	TRBD2
CASSLEGQGTHEQFF	TGCGCCAGCAGCTTGGAGGGACAGGGGACCCATGAGCAGTTCTTC	TRBV5-1	TRBJ2-1	few	TRBD1
CASRPAGGPTFNEQFF	TGTGCCAGCAGACCAGCGGGAGGTCCCACCTTCAATGAGCAGTTCTTC	TRBV12-3/TRBV12-4	TRBJ2-1	many	TRBD2
CASRLAANNEQFF	TGTGCCAGCAGGTTAGCGGCCAACAATGAGCAGTTCTTC	TRBV9	TRBJ2-1	few	.
CASSLIWPDTQYF	TGTGCCAGCAGCTTAATTTGGCCAGATACGCAGTATTTT	TRBV7-2	TRBJ2-3	few	.
CASSAGQRNSPLHF	TGTGCCAGCAGCGCGGGACAGAGAAATTCACCCCTCCACTTT	TRBV9	TRBJ1-6	.	TRBD1
CASSFLRETQYF	TGTGCCAGCAGCTTTCTAAGGGAGACCCAGTACTTC	TRBV7-8	TRBJ2-5	many	.
CSVGGMNTEAFF	TGCAGCGTTGGGGGGATGAACACTGAAGCTTTCTTT	TRBV29-1	TRBJ1-1	many	.
CAITSGGSNSGANVLTF	TGTGCCATCACCTCAGGAGGCTCTAACTCTGGGGCCAACGTCCTGACTTTC	TRBV10-3	TRBJ2-6	many	.
CASSLKQNGYTF	TGTGCCAGCAGTTTAAAACAGAATGGCTACACCTTC	TRBV12-3/TRBV12-4	TRBJ1-2	few	.
CSARDQTDLYEQYF	TGCAGTGCTAGAGATCAAACAGACCTCTACGAGCAGTACTTC	TRBV20-1	TRBJ2-7	few	.
CASSLAGAHSPLHF	TGTGCCAGCAGCTTAGCCGGGGCGCATTCACCCCTCCACTTT	TRBV7-8	TRBJ1-6	many	.
CSARATYGGYPQHF	TGCAGTGCTAGAGCCACCTATGGGGGGTATCCCCAGCATTTT	TRBV20-1	TRBJ1-5	many	.
CASKITTATGELFF	TGTGCCAGCAAGATTACGACAGCCACCGGGGAGCTGTTTTTT	TRBV6-2/TRBV6-3	TRBJ2-2	many	.
CSVEPTGFTGELFF	TGCAGCGTTGAACCAACAGGGTTCACCGGGGAGCTGTTTTTT	TRBV29-1	TRBJ2-2	many	.
CASSPLAGSMKGRFF	TGTGCCAGCAGTCCACTAGCGGGGTCAATGAAGGGGAGGTTCTTC	TRBV28	TRBJ2-1	many	TRBD2
CASGSDRRSEAFF	TGTGCTAGTGGTTCGGACAGGCGGAGTGAAGCTTTCTTT	TRBV12-5	TRBJ1-1	.	TRBD1
CASSLAPYTDTQYF	TGTGCCAGCAGCTTAGCCCCCTACACAGATACGCAGTATTTT	TRBV7-8	TRBJ2-3	many	.
CASSQWVERENEQFF	TGTGCCAGCAGCCAATGGGTCGAGCGGGAGAATGAGCAGTTCTTC	TRBV3-1	TRBJ2-1	many	TRBD2
CSASYRGRPAQHF	TGCAGTGCTAGTTACAGGGGCCGCCCAGCCCAGCATTTT	TRBV20-1	TRBJ1-5	.	TRBD1
CASSLVSQPQHF	TGTGCCAGCAGCTTAGTATCTCAGCCCCAGCATTTT	TRBV7-2	TRBJ1-5	many	.
CASSWERNQPQHF	TGTGCCAGCAGTTGGGAGAGGAATCAGCCCCAGCATTTT	TRBV6-5	TRBJ1-5	few	.
CASSYRSSGRAGELFF	TGTGCCAGCAGTTATAGGTCTAGCGGGAGAGCCGGGGAGCTGTTTTTT	TRBV6-2/TRBV6-3	TRBJ2-2	few	TRBD2
CASSLAGMGSSYNEQFF	TGTGCCAGCAGCTTAGCCGGGATGGGCAGTTCCTACAATGAGCAGTTCTTC	TRBV7-9	TRBJ2-1	.	.
CASSLDLKSGNTIYF	TGTGCCAGCAGCTTGGATCTGAAATCTGGAAACACCATATATTTT	TRBV5-4	TRBJ1-3	many	.
CASSLLGENTEAFF	TGTGCCAGCAGTTTACTGGGGGAAAACACTGAAGCTTTCTTT	TRBV12-3/TRBV12-4	TRBJ1-1	many	.
CASRTGNEQYF	TGTGCCAGCAGAACAGGAAACGAGCAGTACTTC	TRBV12-3/TRBV12-4	TRBJ2-7	many	.
CASSEDNYGYTF	TGTGCCAGCAGTGAGGACAACTATGGCTACACCTTC	TRBV25-1	TRBJ1-2	many	.
CSVGDPGTGFPSGYGYTF	TGCAGCGTTGGGGACCCCGGGACAGGGTTTCCTTCCGGCTATGGCTACACCTTC	TRBV29-1	TRBJ1-2	many	TRBD1
CAIGPAGEDTQYF	TGTGCCATCGGTCCAGCGGGAGAAGATACGCAGTATTTT	TRBV10-3	TRBJ2-3	many	TRBD2
CASGFGGQGRSENEQFF	TGTGCTAGTGGTTTTGGGGGACAGGGGCGTTCAGAGAATGAGCAGTTCTTC	TRBV12-5	TRBJ2-1	.	TRBD1
CASSYGNSQETQYF	TGTGCCAGCAGTTACGGCAACTCCCAAGAGACCCAGTACTTC	TRBV6-8	TRBJ2-5	many	.
CASSSRQGPRTGELFF	TGTGCCAGCAGCTCCCGACAGGGCCCGCGCACCGGGGAGCTGTTTTTT	TRBV7-2	TRBJ2-2	many	TRBD1
CASSYSRSDYNEQFF	TGTGCCAGCAGTTACTCCCGGAGTGACTACAATGAGCAGTTCTTC	TRBV6-5	TRBJ2-1	many	.
CSVAGSTGIRELFF	TGCAGCGTAGCCGGGAGCACGGGGATCCGGGAGCTGTTTTTT	TRBV29-1	TRBJ2-2	many	.
CATSRDLRSPPLHF	TGTGCCACCAGCAGAGATCTCCGGAGCCCACCCCTCCACTTT	TRBV15	TRBJ1-6	few	.
CASSLLAGVVNEQFF	TGTGCCAGCAGTCTACTAGCGGGAGTTGTCAATGAGCAGTTCTTC	TRBV6-5	TRBJ2-1	many	TRBD2
CASSQRGQGANIQYF	TGTGCCAGCAGCCAGCGAGGACAGGGGGCCAACATTCAGTACTTC	TRBV3-1	TRBJ2-4	few	TRBD1
CAISDSGSNEQFF	TGTGCCATCAGTGATTCAGGCTCCAATGAGCAGTTCTTC	TRBV10-3	TRBJ2-1	many	.
CASSIRQGGEQYF	TGTGCCAGCAGTATCCGACAGGGGGGCGAGCAGTACTTC	TRBV12-3/TRBV12-4	TRBJ2-7	many	TRBD1
CASSRPIAGETQYF	TGTGCCAGCAGCCGCCCAATCGCGGGGGAGACCCAGTACTTC	TRBV11-2	TRBJ2-5	.	.
CASSQPGKREGADTQYF	TGTGCCAGCAGTCAACCTGGAAAGCGGGAGGGCGCAGATACGCAGTATTTT	TRBV28	TRBJ2-3	many	TRBD2
CASSIHRDRRNQPQHF	TGTGCCAGCAGCATCCACCGGGACAGGAGAAATCAGCCCCAGCATTTT	TRBV12-3/TRBV12-4	TRBJ1-5	few	TRBD1
CSASTPYEQFF	TGCAGTGCTAGCACTCCGTATGAGCAGTTCTTC	TRBV20-1	TRBJ2-1	many	.
CASAPSRNTEAFF	TGTGCCAGCGCCCCGTCGAGGAACACTGAAGCTTTCTTT	TRBV3-1	TRBJ1-1	few	.
CASSQYGGEQYF	TGCGCCAGCAGCCAATATGGCGGCGAGCAGTACTTC	TRBV4-1	TRBJ2-7	many	.
CASYFREGPRGSYNEQFF	TGTGCCAGCTACTTTCGGGAGGGTCCCCGGGGCTCCTACAATGAGCAGTTCTTC	TRBV11-1	TRBJ2-1	.	TRBD2
CASRQWDRGFTEAFF	TGTGCCAGCAGGCAATGGGACAGGGGTTTTACTGAAGCTTTCTTT	TRBV5-5	TRBJ1-1	.	TRBD1
CSAREVGYNEQFF	TGCAGTGCTAGAGAGGTTGGTTACAATGAGCAGTTCTTC	TRBV20-1	TRBJ2-1	many	.
CATGSGRRYEQFF	TGTGCCACCGGCAGCGGGAGACGCTATGAGCAGTTCTTC	TRBV2	TRBJ2-1	many	TRBD2
CAATGTPTKNIQYF	TGTGCCGCGACCGGGACCCCTACCAAAAACATTCAGTACTTC	TRBV2	TRBJ2-4	.	.